The entry below gives a single TCR beta chain sequence along with its context. Its antigen is as yet unknown. It was cDNA, reverse transcribed from extracted RNA, that served as the sequencing template. Only in-frame clones appear in the TCRdb table, and some are missing; sequencing was by immunoSEQ multiplex PCR. The table lists about 250,000 clones, 60% of them singletons. This specimen belongs to a study of CD8+ T cells in alopecia areata. Study information: It was oral tofacitinib, at 5 to 10 mg twice daily, that treated patients received.

The germline V gene has CDR1 LGHNA and CDR2 YNFKEQ. The germline V and J ends were trimmed by 6 bases and 0 bases, with 9 bases remaining between them. This CDR3 has 14 residues. Findings and caveats of the study: TCRs were shared less clearly across patients than in mice, possibly for HLA-related reasons. Across lesional scalp, and particularly alopecia totalis/universalis, clonality surpassed that of normal scalp.

Noted treatment: oral pan-JAK inhibitor, 5-10 mg twice daily. The rearrangement links TRBV4-2 to TRBJ2-1; TRBD1 is a possible D gene (6 bases). The sample here was CD4+ T cells sorted from blood, taken between weeks 51 and 54, from a patient treated with tofacitinib. The TCR originated in a human donor with alopecia areata. The CDR3 loop reads CASSRDNSYNEQFF. The CDR3, as DNA: TGTGCCAGCAGTCGGGACAACTCCTACAATGAGCAGTTCTTC.